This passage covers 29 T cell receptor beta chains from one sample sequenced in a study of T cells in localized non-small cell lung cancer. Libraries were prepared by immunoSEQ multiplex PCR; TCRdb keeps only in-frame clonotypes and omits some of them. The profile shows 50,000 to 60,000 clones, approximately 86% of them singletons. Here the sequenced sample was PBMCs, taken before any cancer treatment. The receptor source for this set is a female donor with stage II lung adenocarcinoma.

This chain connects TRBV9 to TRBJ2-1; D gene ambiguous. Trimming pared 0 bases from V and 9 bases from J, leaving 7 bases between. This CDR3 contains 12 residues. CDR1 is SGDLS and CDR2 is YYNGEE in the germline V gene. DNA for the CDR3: TGTGCCAGCAGCGTAGGGGGTGGTGAGCAGTTCTTC. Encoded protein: CASSVGGGEQFF.

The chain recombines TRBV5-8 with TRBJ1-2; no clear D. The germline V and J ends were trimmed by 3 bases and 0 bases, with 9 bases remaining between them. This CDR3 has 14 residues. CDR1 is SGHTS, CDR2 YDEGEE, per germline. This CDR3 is CASSWAWANYGYTF. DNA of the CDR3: TGTGCCAGCAGCTGGGCTTGGGCTAACTATGGCTACACCTTC.

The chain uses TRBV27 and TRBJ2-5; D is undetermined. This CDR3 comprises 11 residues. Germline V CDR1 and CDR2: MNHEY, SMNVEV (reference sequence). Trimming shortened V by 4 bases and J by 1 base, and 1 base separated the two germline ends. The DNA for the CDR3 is TGTGCCAGCAGTTCCCAAGAGACCCAGTACTTC. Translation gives CASSSQETQYF.

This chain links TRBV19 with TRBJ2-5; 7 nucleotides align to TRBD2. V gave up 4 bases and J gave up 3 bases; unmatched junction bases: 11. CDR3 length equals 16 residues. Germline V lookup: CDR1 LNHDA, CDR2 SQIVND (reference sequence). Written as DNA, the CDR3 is TGTGCCAGTAGTACATGGAAATCTAGCGGAGAAGAGACCCAGTACTTC. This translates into CASSTWKSSGEETQYF.

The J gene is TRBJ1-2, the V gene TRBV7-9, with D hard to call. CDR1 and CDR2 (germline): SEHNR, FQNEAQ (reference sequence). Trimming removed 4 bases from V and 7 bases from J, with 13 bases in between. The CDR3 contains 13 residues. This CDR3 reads CASSSLGRGGYTF. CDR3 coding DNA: TGTGCCAGCAGCTCCCTCGGCCGGGGTGGCTACACCTTC.

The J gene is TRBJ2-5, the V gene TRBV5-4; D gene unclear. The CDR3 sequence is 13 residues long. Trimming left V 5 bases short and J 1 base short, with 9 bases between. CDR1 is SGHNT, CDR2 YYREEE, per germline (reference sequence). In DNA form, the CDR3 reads TGTGCCAGCAGTGGGAACAGCCAAGAGACCCAGTACTTC. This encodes CASSGNSQETQYF.

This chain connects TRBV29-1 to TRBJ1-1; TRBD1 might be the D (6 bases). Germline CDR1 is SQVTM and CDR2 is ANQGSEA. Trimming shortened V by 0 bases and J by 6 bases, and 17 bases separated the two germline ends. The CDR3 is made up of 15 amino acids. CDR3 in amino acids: CSVEDTGSLRAEAFF. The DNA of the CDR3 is TGCAGCGTTGAAGACACAGGGAGTCTTCGCGCTGAAGCTTTCTTT.

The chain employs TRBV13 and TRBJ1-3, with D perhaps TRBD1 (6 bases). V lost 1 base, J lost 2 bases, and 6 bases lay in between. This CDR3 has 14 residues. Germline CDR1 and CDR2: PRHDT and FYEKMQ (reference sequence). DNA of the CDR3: TGTGCCAGCAGCTTAGACAGGGCTGGAAACACCATATATTTT. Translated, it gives CASSLDRAGNTIYF.

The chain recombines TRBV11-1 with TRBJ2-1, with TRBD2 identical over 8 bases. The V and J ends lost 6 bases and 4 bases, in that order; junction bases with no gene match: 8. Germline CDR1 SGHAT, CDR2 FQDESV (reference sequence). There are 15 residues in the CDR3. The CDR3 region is CASSTTSGPYNEQFF. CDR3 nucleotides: TGTGCCAGCAGTACTACTAGCGGACCTTACAATGAGCAGTTCTTC.

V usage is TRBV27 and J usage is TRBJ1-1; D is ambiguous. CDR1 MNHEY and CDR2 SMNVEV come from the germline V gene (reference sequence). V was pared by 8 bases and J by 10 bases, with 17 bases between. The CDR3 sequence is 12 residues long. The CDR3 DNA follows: TGTGCCAGCGGTAAGGAAGCTTCTGCAGCTTTCTTT. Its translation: CASGKEASAAFF.

In DNA, the CDR3 is TGTGCCAGCAGAGAGGGAGGTAACAATGAGCAGTTCTTC. It specifies CASREGGNNEQFF. This chain joins TRBV6-5 and TRBJ2-1, with D tentatively TRBD2 (6 bases). Per the germline V gene, CDR1 is MNHEY and CDR2 is SVGAGI. Trimming cost V 6 bases and J 5 bases, with 11 bases left between them. This CDR3 has 13 amino acids.

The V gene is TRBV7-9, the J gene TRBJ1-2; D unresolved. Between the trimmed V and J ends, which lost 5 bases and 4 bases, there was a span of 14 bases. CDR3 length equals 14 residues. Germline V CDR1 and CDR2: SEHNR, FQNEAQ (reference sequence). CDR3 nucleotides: TGTGCCAGCAGCCCATCGGGGTGGTCCTATGGCTACACCTTC. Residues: CASSPSGWSYGYTF.

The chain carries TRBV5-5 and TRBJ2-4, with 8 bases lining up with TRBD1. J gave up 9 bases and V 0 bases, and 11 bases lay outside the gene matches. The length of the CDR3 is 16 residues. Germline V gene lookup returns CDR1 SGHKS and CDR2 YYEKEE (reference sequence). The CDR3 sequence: CASSLDLLTGVTIQYF. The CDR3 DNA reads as TGTGCCAGCAGCTTGGATCTCTTGACAGGGGTTACCATTCAGTACTTC.

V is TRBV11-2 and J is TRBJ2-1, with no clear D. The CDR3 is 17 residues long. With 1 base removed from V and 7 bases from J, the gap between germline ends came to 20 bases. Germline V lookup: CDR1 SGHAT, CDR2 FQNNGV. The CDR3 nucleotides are TGTGCCAGCAGCTTAGGGACGGGTTCGGGTCGTAGGAATGAGCAGTTCTTC. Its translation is CASSLGTGSGRRNEQFF.

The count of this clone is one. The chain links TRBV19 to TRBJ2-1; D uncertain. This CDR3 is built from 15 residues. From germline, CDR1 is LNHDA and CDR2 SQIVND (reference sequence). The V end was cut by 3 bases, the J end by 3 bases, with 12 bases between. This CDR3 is CASSIGGSGYNEQFF. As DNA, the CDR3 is TGTGCCAGTAGTATCGGTGGAAGTGGCTACAATGAGCAGTTCTTC.

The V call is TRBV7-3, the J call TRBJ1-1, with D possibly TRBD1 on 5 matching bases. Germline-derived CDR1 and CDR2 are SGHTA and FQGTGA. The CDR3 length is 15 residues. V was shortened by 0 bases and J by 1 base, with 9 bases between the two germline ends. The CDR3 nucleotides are TGTGCCAGCAGCTTAACCTTTACAGGGAACACTGAAGCTTTCTTT. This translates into CASSLTFTGNTEAFF.

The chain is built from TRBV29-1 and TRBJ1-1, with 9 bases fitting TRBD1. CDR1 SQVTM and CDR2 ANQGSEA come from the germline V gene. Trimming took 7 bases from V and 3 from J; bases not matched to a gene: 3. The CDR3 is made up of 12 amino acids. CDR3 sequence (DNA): TGCAGCGGGACAGGGGAATACACTGAAGCTTTCTTT. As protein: CSGTGEYTEAFF.

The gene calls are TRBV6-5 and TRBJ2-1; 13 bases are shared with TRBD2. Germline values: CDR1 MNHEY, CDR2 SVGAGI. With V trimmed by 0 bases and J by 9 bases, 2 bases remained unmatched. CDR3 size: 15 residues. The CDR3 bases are TGTGCCAGCAGTTACTCCCGGACTAGCGGGGGTGAGCAGTTCTTC. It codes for CASSYSRTSGGEQFF.

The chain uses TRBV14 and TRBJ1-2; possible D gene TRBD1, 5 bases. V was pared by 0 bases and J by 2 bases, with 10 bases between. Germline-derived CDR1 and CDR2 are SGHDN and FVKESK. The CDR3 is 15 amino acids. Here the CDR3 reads CASSQDTGGNYGYTF. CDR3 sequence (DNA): TGTGCCAGCAGCCAAGATACGGGGGGGAACTATGGCTACACCTTC.

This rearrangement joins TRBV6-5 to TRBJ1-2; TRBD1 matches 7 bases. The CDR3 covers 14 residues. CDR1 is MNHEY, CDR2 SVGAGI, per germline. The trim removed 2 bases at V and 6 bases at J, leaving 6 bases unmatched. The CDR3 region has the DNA TGTGCCAGCAGTTACGACGGGACAGTTAATGGCTACACCTTC. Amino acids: CASSYDGTVNGYTF.

DNA of the CDR3: TGCGCCAGCAGTGAGTCAGGGTACGAGCAGTACTTC. Translating it yields CASSESGYEQYF. The V gene is TRBV10-1, the J gene TRBJ2-5; D ambiguous. The J call is uncertain, as TRBJ2-7 better fits the DNA end. CDR3 length equals 12 residues. CDR1 WNHNN and CDR2 SYGVQD come from the germline V gene (reference sequence).

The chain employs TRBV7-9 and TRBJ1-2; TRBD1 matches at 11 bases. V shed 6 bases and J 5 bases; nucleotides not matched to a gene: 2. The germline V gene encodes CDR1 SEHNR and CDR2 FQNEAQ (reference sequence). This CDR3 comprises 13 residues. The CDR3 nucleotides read TGTGCCAGCAGGGGGACAGGGGGATATGGCTACACCTTC. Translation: CASRGTGGYGYTF.

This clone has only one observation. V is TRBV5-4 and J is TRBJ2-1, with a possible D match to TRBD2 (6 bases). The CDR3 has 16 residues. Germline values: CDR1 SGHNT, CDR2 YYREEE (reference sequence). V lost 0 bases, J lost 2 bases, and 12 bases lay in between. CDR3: CASSLAGGQPYNEQFF. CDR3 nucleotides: TGTGCCAGCAGCTTGGCCGGAGGGCAGCCCTACAATGAGCAGTTCTTC.

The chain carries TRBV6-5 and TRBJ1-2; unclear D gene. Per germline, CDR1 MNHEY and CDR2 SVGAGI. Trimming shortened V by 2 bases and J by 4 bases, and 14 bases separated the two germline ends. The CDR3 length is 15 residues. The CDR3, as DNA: TGTGCCAGCAGTTACCCTGAAGGAGTCGGCTATGGCTACACCTTC. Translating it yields CASSYPEGVGYGYTF.

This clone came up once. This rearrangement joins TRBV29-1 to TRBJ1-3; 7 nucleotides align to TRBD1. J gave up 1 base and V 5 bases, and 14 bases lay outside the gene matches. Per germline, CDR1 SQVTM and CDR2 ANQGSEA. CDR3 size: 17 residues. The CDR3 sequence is CSVLLTGAPHSGNTIYF. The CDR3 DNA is TGCAGCGTTCTACTTACAGGGGCTCCCCATTCTGGAAACACCATATATTTT.

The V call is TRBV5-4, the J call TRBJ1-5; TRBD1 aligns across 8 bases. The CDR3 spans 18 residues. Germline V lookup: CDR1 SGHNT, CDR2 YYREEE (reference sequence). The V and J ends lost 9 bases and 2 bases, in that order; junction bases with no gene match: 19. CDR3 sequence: CATEDRDRRGLGNQPQHF. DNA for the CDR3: TGTGCCACCGAAGACCGGGACAGGAGGGGGTTAGGCAATCAGCCCCAGCATTTT.

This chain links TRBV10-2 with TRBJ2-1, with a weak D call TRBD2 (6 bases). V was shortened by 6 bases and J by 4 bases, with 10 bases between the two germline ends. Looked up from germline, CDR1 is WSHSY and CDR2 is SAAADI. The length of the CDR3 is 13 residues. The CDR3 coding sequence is TGCGCCAGCAGCCGGACTACATACAATGAGCAGTTCTTC. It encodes CASSRTTYNEQFF.

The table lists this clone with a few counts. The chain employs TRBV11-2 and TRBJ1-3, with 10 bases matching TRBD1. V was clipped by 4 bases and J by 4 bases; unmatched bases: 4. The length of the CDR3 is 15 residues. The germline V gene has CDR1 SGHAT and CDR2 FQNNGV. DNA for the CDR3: TGTGCCAGCAGCTCTGACAGGGGGCGAGGAAACACCATATATTTT. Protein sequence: CASSSDRGRGNTIYF.

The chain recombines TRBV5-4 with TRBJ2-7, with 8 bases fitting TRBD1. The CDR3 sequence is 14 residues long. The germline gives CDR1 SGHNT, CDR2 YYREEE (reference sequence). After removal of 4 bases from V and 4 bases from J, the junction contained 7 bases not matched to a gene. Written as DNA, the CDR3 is TGTGCCAGCAGCGGCCGGGACAGGTCGTACGAGCAGTACTTC. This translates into CASSGRDRSYEQYF.